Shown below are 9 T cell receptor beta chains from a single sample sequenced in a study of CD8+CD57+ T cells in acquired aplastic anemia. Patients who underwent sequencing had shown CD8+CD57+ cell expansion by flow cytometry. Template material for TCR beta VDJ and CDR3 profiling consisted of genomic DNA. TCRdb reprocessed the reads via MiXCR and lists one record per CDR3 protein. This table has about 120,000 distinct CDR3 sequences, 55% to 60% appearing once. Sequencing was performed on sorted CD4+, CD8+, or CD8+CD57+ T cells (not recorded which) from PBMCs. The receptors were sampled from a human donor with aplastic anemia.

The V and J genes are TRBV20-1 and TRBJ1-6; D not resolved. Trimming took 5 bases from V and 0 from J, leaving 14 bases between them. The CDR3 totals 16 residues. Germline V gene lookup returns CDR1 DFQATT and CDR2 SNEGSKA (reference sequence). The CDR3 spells CSAPGQASSYNSPLHF. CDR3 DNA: TGCAGTGCTCCTGGGCAGGCGAGCTCCTATAATTCACCCCTCCACTTT.

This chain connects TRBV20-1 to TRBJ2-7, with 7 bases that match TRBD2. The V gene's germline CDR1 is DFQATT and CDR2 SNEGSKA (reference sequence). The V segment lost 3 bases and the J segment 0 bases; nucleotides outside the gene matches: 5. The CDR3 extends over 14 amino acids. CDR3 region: CSARDTSASYEQYF. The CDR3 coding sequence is TGCAGTGCTAGGGACACTAGCGCCTCCTACGAGCAGTACTTC.

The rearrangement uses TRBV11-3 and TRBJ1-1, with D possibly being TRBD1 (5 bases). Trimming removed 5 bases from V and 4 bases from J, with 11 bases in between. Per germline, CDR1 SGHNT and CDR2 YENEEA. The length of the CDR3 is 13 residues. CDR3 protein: CASSPTVRTEAFF. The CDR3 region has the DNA TGTGCCAGCAGCCCGACAGTGCGCACTGAAGCTTTCTTT.

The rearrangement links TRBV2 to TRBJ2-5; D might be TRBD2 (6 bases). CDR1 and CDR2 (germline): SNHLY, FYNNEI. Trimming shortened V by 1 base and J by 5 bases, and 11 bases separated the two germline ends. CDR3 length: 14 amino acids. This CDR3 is CASSEVGRYETQYF. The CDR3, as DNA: TGTGCCAGCAGTGAAGTCGGGAGATATGAGACCCAGTACTTC.

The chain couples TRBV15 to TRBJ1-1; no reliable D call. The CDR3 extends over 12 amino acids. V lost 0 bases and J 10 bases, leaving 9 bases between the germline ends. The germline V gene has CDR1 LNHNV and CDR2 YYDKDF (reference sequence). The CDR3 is CATSRDVASAFF. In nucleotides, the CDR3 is TGTGCCACCAGCAGAGATGTGGCGTCAGCTTTCTTT. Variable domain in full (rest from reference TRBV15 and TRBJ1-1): DAMVIQNPRYQVTQFGKPVTLSCSQTLNHNVMYWYQQKSSQAPKLLFHYYDKDFNNEADTPDNFQSRRPNTSFCFLDIRSPGLGDTAMYLCATSRDVASAFFGQGTRLTVV.

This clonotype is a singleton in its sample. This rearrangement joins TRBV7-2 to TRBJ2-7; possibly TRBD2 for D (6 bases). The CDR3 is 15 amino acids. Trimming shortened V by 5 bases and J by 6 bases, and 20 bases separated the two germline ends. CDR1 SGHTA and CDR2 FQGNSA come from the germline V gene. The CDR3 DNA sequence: TGTGCCAGCAGCCTGACAACTGGGGGGTCTGGCGAGCAGTACTTC. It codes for CASSLTTGGSGEQYF. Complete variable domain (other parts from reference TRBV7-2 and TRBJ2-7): GAGVSQSPSNKVTEKGKDVELRCDPISGHTALYWYRQSLGQGLEFLIYFQGNSAPDKSGLPSDRFSAERTGGSVSTLTIQRTQQEDSAVYLCASSLTTGGSGEQYFGPGTRLTVT.

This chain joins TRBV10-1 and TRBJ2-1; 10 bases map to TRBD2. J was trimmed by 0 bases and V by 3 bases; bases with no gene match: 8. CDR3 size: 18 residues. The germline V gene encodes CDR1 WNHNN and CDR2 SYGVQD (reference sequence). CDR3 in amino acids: CASSEGLAALISYNEQFF. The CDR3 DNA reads TGCGCCAGCAGTGAAGGACTAGCGGCCCTAATCTCCTACAATGAGCAGTTCTTC.

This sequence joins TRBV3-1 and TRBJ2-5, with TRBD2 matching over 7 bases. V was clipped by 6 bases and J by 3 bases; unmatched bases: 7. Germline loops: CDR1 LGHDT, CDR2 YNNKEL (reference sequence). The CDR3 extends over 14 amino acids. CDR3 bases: TGTGCCAGCAGTTTAGCGGGCCTGGAAGAGACCCAGTACTTC. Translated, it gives CASSLAGLEETQYF.

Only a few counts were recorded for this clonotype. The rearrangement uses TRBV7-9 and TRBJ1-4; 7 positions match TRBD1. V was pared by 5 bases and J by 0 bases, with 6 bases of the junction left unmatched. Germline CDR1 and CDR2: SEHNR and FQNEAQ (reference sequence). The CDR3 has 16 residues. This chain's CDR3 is CASSRITGATNEKLFF. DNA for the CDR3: TGTGCCAGCAGCCGAATCACAGGGGCAACTAATGAAAAACTGTTTTTT.